A selection of T cell receptor beta chains follows, all from one sample in a study of T cell changes during pregnancy in multiple sclerosis. Assay: immunoSEQ multiplex PCR; the TCRdb copy retains only in-frame clones and omits some. The sample carries about 100,000 clones, over 80% recorded once. Sequencing used peripheral blood, obtained after pregnancy. Source of these receptors: a female donor with multiple sclerosis, enrolled in a pregnancy study. Each CDR3 is given with its conserved first and last residue. D genes are given only for firm matches. Size tells how often a clone was seen (once, few, many) or the class of an expanded clone, and some rows leave it out.

V: TRBV4-1
D: -
size: -
J: TRBJ1-6
CDR3: CASSQSRADSPLHF
DNA: TGCGCCAGCAGCCAGAGCAGGGCGGATTCACCCCTCCACTTT

V: TRBV18
D: TRBD1
size: -
J: TRBJ1-2
CDR3: CASSSQTGYSLGYTF
DNA: TGTGCCAGCTCATCACAGACAGGGTATTCTTTGGGCTACACCTTC

V: TRBV19
D: -
size: -
J: TRBJ2-7
CDR3: CASSSTGQYEQYF
DNA: TGTGCCAGTAGCTCAACAGGGCAGTACGAGCAGTACTTC

V: TRBV18
D: TRBD2
size: -
J: TRBJ2-1
CDR3: CASSPSLAGRNEQFF
DNA: TGTGCCAGCTCACCTAGTCTAGCGGGACGCAATGAGCAGTTCTTC

V: TRBV27
D: TRBD1
size: -
J: TRBJ2-7
CDR3: CASSLRQGTYEQYF
DNA: TGTGCCAGCAGTTTACGACAGGGAACCTACGAGCAGTACTTC

V: TRBV25-1
D: TRBD1
size: once
J: TRBJ1-2
CDR3: CASSDAGTGYGYTF
DNA: TGTGCCAGCAGTGATGCCGGGACAGGGTACGGCTACACCTTC

V: TRBV5-1
D: TRBD1
size: -
J: TRBJ2-7
CDR3: CASRYRTGGSYEQYF
DNA: TGCGCCAGCAGATATAGGACAGGGGGCTCGTACGAGCAGTACTTC

V: TRBV28
D: -
size: -
J: TRBJ1-3
CDR3: CASSFDIIGNTIYF
DNA: TGTGCCAGCAGTTTCGACATCATCGGAAACACCATATATTTT

V: TRBV19
D: -
size: -
J: TRBJ1-5
CDR3: CASRGGRGWPQHF
DNA: TGTGCCAGTAGGGGCGGCCGCGGGTGGCCCCAGCATTTT

V: TRBV27
D: TRBD2
size: -
J: TRBJ2-7
CDR3: CASSPILAGGVYEQYF
DNA: TGTGCCAGCAGTCCGATACTAGCGGGGGGGGTTTACGAGCAGTACTTC

V: TRBV5-4
D: -
size: -
J: TRBJ2-1
CDR3: CASSLVSSYNEQFF
DNA: TGTGCCAGCAGCTTGGTTAGCTCCTACAATGAGCAGTTCTTC

V: TRBV2
D: TRBD2
size: -
J: TRBJ2-3
CDR3: CASTVAGEADTQYF
DNA: TGTGCCAGCACGGTAGCGGGGGAAGCAGATACGCAGTATTTT

V: TRBV6-6
D: TRBD1
size: -
J: TRBJ2-7
CDR3: CASSYGAGGSYEQYF
DNA: TGTGCCAGCAGTTATGGAGCAGGGGGTTCCTACGAGCAGTACTTC

V: TRBV18
D: -
size: -
J: TRBJ2-7
CDR3: CASSPTESYEQYF
DNA: TGTGCCAGCTCACCCACTGAGTCCTACGAGCAGTACTTC

V: TRBV6-1
D: -
size: -
J: TRBJ1-4
CDR3: CASSEAGPGYEKLFF
DNA: TGTGCCAGCAGTGAAGCCGGGCCAGGGTATGAAAAACTGTTTTTT

V: TRBV19
D: -
size: once
J: TRBJ1-6
CDR3: CASTPRGGAGYSPLHF
DNA: TGTGCCAGTACCCCCCGGGGAGGGGCTGGATATTCACCCCTCCACTTT